Shown below are 25 T cell receptor beta chains from a single sample sequenced in a study of blood T cell repertoires in COVID-19. Sequencing used immunoSEQ multiplex PCR; TCRdb keeps in-frame clones, though not all of them. The sample holds over 200,000 clones; roughly 76% are singletons and the top ten take around 4.7%. Sequenced: peripheral blood. The receptors were gathered from a human donor in a cohort sampled during active COVID-19.

The chain combines TRBV18 with TRBJ1-1; no definite D call. CDR3 length equals 14 residues. The V gene's germline CDR1 is KGHSH and CDR2 LQKENI. The V and J ends lost 2 bases and 0 bases respectively, with 7 bases between them. The CDR3: CASSPYSLNTEAFF. The CDR3 DNA sequence: TGTGCCAGCTCACCATACAGTTTGAACACTGAAGCTTTCTTT.

This clone was detected only once. The genes are TRBV7-8 and TRBJ2-7; no firm D call. Looked up from germline, CDR1 is SGHVS and CDR2 is FQNEAQ. The V end lost 1 base, the J end lost 3 bases, and 7 bases lay between the germline ends. The CDR3 contains 13 residues. The CDR3 coding sequence is TGTGCCAGCAGCTTAGAACCACTCTACGAGCAGTACTTC. The encoded protein is CASSLEPLYEQYF. Full variable domain (rest looked up from reference TRBV7-8 and TRBJ2-7): GAGVSQSPRYKVAKRGQDVALRCDPISGHVSLFWYQQALGQGPEFLTYFQNEAQLDKSGLPSDRFFAERPEGSVSTLKIQRTQQEDSAVYLCASSLEPLYEQYFGPGTRLTVT.

The chain carries TRBV19 and TRBJ1-1, with 7 bases identical to TRBD1. From germline, CDR1 is LNHDA and CDR2 SQIVND (reference sequence). Trimming at V came to 3 bases and at J to 4 bases, leaving 8 bases not matched to a gene. CDR3 length: 15 amino acids. The DNA for the CDR3 is TGTGCCAGTAGTATCTCGGCAGGGGGTGGCACTGAAGCTTTCTTT. Its protein is CASSISAGGGTEAFF.

The CDR3 bases are TGTGCCAGCAGTTTACGAACTAGGAGGCAGGTGCAGTACTTC. Translating it yields CASSLRTRRQVQYF. The chain recombines TRBV28 with TRBJ2-7, with D tentatively TRBD2 (5 bases). The CDR3 contains 14 residues. Germline loops: CDR1 MDHEN, CDR2 SYDVKM. Deletions cut 2 bases from V and 9 bases from J, with 17 bases between.

This clone was detected only a few times. The rearrangement uses TRBV18 and TRBJ1-4, with unresolved D. V gave up 5 bases and J gave up 8 bases, with 12 bases separating them. The CDR3 is 13 residues long. Germline V gene data show CDR1 as KGHSH and CDR2 as LQKENI. CDR3 residues: CASSEGGLEKLFF. CDR3 DNA sequence: TGTGCCAGCTCAGAGGGAGGACTCGAAAAACTGTTTTTT.

The table lists this clone with a count of one. The chain carries TRBV12-3 or TRBV12-4 and TRBJ1-1; no reliable D call. CDR3 length: 13 amino acids. V was clipped by 2 bases and J by 2 bases, with 6 bases between them. This chain's CDR3 is CASSLRENTEAFF. The CDR3 coding sequence is TGTGCCAGCAGTTTACGGGAAAACACTGAAGCTTTCTTT.

The rearrangement links TRBV7-9 to TRBJ1-1; 8 nucleotides agree with TRBD1. CDR1 is SEHNR, CDR2 FQNEAQ, per germline (reference sequence). The CDR3 totals 14 residues. V shed 6 bases and J 5 bases; nucleotides not matched to a gene: 8. CDR3 sequence: CASSPPGQGTEAFF. CDR3 DNA: TGTGCCAGCAGTCCTCCTGGACAGGGTACTGAAGCTTTCTTT. Full variable domain (missing parts from reference TRBV7-9 and TRBJ1-1): DTGVSQNPRHKITKRGQNVTFRCDPISEHNRLYWYRQTLGQGPEFLTYFQNEAQLEKSRLLSDRFSAERPKGSFSTLEIQRTEQGDSAMYLCASSPPGQGTEAFFGQGTRLTVV.

This chain connects TRBV4-3 to TRBJ2-7, with 9 bases identical to TRBD2. This CDR3 contains 16 residues. Germline-derived CDR1 and CDR2 are LGHNA and YSLEER. Germline trimming cut 4 bases from V and 7 bases from J; bases unmatched to any gene: 14. CDR3 sequence (DNA): TGCGCCAGCAGCCGGCTAGCGGGACCACCTTTTGGAGAGCAGTACTTC. Translation: CASSRLAGPPFGEQYF.

The chain is built from TRBV18 and TRBJ2-5; 11 bases fit TRBD1. The DNA matches TRBJ2-7 better at its end, which makes the J call doubtful. The length of the CDR3 is 15 residues. From germline, CDR1 is KGHSH and CDR2 LQKENI. The CDR3 sequence: CASSYSGTGGYEQYF. The CDR3 DNA follows: TGTGCCAGCTCGTACTCCGGGACAGGGGGCTACGAGCAGTACTTC.

The genes are TRBV6-1 and TRBJ2-5; TRBD1 matches at 11 bases. The CDR3 totals 15 residues. The V segment lost 3 bases and the J segment 5 bases; nucleotides outside the gene matches: 5. CDR1 MNHNS and CDR2 SASEGT come from the germline V gene. The CDR3 nucleotides are TGTGCCAGCAGTGACGGGACAGGGGGGTTTGAGACCCAGTACTTC. It translates to CASSDGTGGFETQYF.

The chain couples TRBV30 to TRBJ1-2, with TRBD1 matching over 8 bases. There are 12 residues in the CDR3. The junction had 4 bases not matched to a gene; V was cut back by 4 bases and J by 6 bases. Looked up from germline, CDR1 is GTSNPN and CDR2 is SVGIG (reference sequence). CDR3 region: CAWTAGGDGYTF. The CDR3 region has the DNA TGTGCCTGGACCGCAGGGGGCGATGGCTACACCTTC. Based on the CDR3 plus reference TRBV30 and TRBJ1-2, the full variable domain is SQTIHQWPATLVQPVGSPLSLECTVEGTSNPNLYWYRQAAGRGLQLLFYSVGIGQISSEVPQNLSASRPQDRQFILSSKKLLLSDSGFYLCAWTAGGDGYTFGSGTRLTVV.

A note on this clone: Other DNA sequences in the same sample also yield this CDR3. The V and J genes are TRBV6-5 and TRBJ2-7; 13 bases align to TRBD2. Looked up from germline, CDR1 is MNHEY and CDR2 is SVGAGI. With V trimmed by 8 bases and J by 3 bases, 4 bases remained unmatched. The CDR3 loop spans 14 amino acids. In DNA form, the CDR3 reads TGTGCCAGCCGGACTAGCGGGAGAGGCTACGAGCAGTACTTC. The encoded protein is CASRTSGRGYEQYF.

The chain uses TRBV10-3 and TRBJ1-1, with a weak D call TRBD1 (6 bases). Germline lookup yields CDR1 ENHRY and CDR2 SYGVKD. The V gene lost 6 bases and the J gene lost 3 bases, with 14 bases spanning the gap. The CDR3 extends over 14 amino acids. Written as DNA, the CDR3 is TGTGCCATCAGCGACAGGCGCCGAGACACTGAAGCTTTCTTT. Protein sequence: CAISDRRRDTEAFF.

DNA for the CDR3: TGTGCCAGCAGCGCCCCTGGGGGGGGGCGATCACCCCTCCACTTT. It is translated as CASSAPGGGRSPLHF. This rearrangement joins TRBV9 to TRBJ1-6; D is perhaps TRBD1 (6 bases). The CDR3 covers 15 residues. The ends were cut back, 3 bases at V and 10 bases at J, with 17 bases in the middle. The germline V gene has CDR1 SGDLS and CDR2 YYNGEE.

This clone was observed a handful of times. The rearrangement uses TRBV7-2 and TRBJ1-1; D perhaps matches TRBD1 (5 bases). Trimming cost V 3 bases and J 3 bases, with 11 bases left between them. Germline V gene data show CDR1 as SGHTA and CDR2 as FQGNSA. The CDR3 extends over 14 amino acids. The CDR3 sequence: CASSFNPGDTEAFF. Here the CDR3 DNA reads TGTGCCAGCAGCTTTAACCCGGGGGACACTGAAGCTTTCTTT.

The chain has TRBV28 and TRBJ2-7; 7 bases are shared with TRBD2. With V trimmed by 6 bases and J by 2 bases, 7 bases remained unmatched. This CDR3 spans 14 amino acids. Germline V gene data show CDR1 as MDHEN and CDR2 as SYDVKM. In DNA, the CDR3 is TGTGCCAGCAGGAGACTAGCCAAACCCTACGAGCAGTACTTC. This gives the protein CASRRLAKPYEQYF.

The chain's CDR3 is CASSFNGPGEQYF. CDR3 nucleotides: TGTGCCAGCAGCTTTAACGGCCCGGGGGAGCAGTACTTC. The V and J genes are TRBV7-9 and TRBJ2-7; tentatively, D is TRBD2 (5 bases). The CDR3 covers 13 residues. Germline lookup yields CDR1 SEHNR and CDR2 FQNEAQ (reference sequence). Trimming pared 3 bases from V and 7 bases from J, leaving 13 bases between.

This clone was counted a single time. CDR3 region: CASSLGTGGTEAFF. The DNA of the CDR3 is TGTGCCAGCAGCCTTGGCACAGGGGGCACTGAAGCTTTCTTT. The chain links TRBV3-1 (or the pseudogene TRBV3-2) to TRBJ1-1; 8 bases fit TRBD1. The germline gives CDR1 LGHDT, CDR2 YNNKEL (reference sequence). CDR3 length: 14 residues. V lost 4 bases, J lost 4 bases, and 5 bases stayed unmatched.

This chain joins TRBV7-9 and TRBJ1-3, with D possibly matching TRBD1 (5 bases). CDR1 is SEHNR and CDR2 is FQNEAQ in the germline V gene (reference sequence). The CDR3 contains 18 residues. V was trimmed by 2 bases and J by 4 bases, leaving 21 bases between them. The CDR3 sequence is CASSLKGRGSSGGNTIYF. CDR3 DNA sequence: TGTGCCAGCAGCTTAAAAGGAAGGGGTTCCTCCGGAGGAAACACCATATATTTT.

This sequence joins TRBV6-6 and TRBJ1-4, with 7 bases fitting TRBD1. Germline values: CDR1 MNHNY, CDR2 SVGAGI (reference sequence). The CDR3 totals 12 residues. Germline trimming cut 8 bases from V and 11 bases from J; bases unmatched to any gene: 8. The CDR3 bases are TGTGCCAGCTCTGACAGGGCCAGGAAACTGTTTTTT. Translated, it gives CASSDRARKLFF.

This clone was counted ten times or more. The rearrangement links TRBV27 to TRBJ2-7; possible D gene TRBD1, 6 bases. CDR1 and CDR2 from the germline V gene are MNHEY and SMNVEV (reference sequence). Trimming cost V 0 bases and J 5 bases, with 11 bases left between them. This CDR3 has 14 residues. CDR3: CASSLSSGVDEQYF. CDR3 DNA: TGTGCCAGCAGTTTATCTTCAGGGGTGGACGAGCAGTACTTC.

The chain links TRBV11-2 to TRBJ1-1; D remains ambiguous. The ends were cut back, 0 bases at V and 8 bases at J, with 16 bases in the middle. The germline gives CDR1 SGHAT, CDR2 FQNNGV. The CDR3 consists of 15 residues. The CDR3 DNA sequence: TGTGCCAGCAGCTTAGACAGGAATCCGTCCGGAGAAGCTTTCTTT. The encoded protein is CASSLDRNPSGEAFF.

This clone was seen only a few times. The chain links TRBV5-4 to TRBJ2-7; D might be TRBD2 (5 bases). V was trimmed by 2 bases and J by 2 bases, leaving 14 bases between them. The CDR3 consists of 15 residues. CDR1 is SGHNT and CDR2 is YYREEE in the germline V gene (reference sequence). The CDR3 region is CASSLLGKTTYEQYF. DNA of the CDR3: TGTGCCAGCAGCTTACTAGGGAAAACTACCTACGAGCAGTACTTC.

This clone appeared once. The genes are TRBV7-9 and TRBJ1-2; the D gene is possibly TRBD1 (5 bases). The CDR3 contains 15 residues. Germline lookup yields CDR1 SEHNR and CDR2 FQNEAQ (reference sequence). Trimming removed 1 base at V and 4 bases at J, with 13 bases between. CDR3: CASSLEALGGYGYTF. The CDR3 nucleotides are TGTGCCAGCAGCTTAGAGGCATTGGGGGGCTATGGCTACACCTTC.

The count of this clone is one. The genes are TRBV4-1 and TRBJ1-1; D unresolved. Trimming cost V 2 bases and J 1 base, with 5 bases left between them. The CDR3 has 13 residues. Germline V CDR1 and CDR2: MGHRA, YSYEKL. The CDR3 nucleotides are TGCGCCAGCAGCCAAAGAGGGAACACTGAAGCTTTCTTT. Protein sequence: CASSQRGNTEAFF.